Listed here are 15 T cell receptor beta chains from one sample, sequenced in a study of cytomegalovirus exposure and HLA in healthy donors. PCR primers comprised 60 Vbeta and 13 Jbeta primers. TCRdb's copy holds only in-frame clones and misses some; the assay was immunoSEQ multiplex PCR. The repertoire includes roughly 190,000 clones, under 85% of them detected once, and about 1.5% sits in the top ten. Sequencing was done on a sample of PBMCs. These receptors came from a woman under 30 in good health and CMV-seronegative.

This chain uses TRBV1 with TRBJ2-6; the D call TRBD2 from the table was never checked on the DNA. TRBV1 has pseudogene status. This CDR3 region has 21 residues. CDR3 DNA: TGCACCAGCAGCCAATCGACAGCGGGACTAGCGGGAGCCAGCGGGGCCAACGTCCTGACTTTC. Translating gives CTSSQSTAGLAGASGANVLTF.

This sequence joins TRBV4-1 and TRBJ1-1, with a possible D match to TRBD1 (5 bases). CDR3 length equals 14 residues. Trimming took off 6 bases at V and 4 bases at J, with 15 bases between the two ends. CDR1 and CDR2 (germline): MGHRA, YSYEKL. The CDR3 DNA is TGCGCCAGCAGGAAACCAGACAGATCCACTGAAGCTTTCTTT. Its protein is CASRKPDRSTEAFF.

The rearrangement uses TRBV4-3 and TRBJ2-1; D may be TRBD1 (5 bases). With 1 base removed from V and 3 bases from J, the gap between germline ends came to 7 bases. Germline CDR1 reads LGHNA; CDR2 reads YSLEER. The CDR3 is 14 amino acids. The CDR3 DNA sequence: TGCGCCAGCAGCCAAGCAGGGTTCTACAATGAGCAGTTCTTC. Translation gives CASSQAGFYNEQFF.

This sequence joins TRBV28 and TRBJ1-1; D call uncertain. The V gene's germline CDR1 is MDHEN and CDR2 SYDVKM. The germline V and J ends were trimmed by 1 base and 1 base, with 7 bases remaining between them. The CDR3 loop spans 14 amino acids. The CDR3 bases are TGTGCCAGCAGTTTATTGCGGGAGAACACTGAAGCTTTCTTT. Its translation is CASSLLRENTEAFF.

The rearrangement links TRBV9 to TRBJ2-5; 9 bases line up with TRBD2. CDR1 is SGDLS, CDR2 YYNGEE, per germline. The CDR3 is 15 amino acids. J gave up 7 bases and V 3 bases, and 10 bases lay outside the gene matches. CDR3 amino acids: CASSDTGTSMGTQYF. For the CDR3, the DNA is TGTGCCAGCAGCGACACCGGGACTAGCATGGGGACCCAGTACTTC.

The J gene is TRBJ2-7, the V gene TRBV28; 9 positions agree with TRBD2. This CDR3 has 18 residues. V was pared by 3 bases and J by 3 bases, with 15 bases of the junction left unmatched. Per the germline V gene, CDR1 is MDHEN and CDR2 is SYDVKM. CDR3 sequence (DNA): TGTGCCAGCAGTTTGGCATTAGGCGGGGGGGAATTCGGCTACGAGCAGTACTTC. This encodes CASSLALGGGEFGYEQYF.

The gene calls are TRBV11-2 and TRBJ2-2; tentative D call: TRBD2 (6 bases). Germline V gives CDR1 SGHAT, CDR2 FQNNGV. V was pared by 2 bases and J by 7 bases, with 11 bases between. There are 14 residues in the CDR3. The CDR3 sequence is CASSLWTTGGELFF. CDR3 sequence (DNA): TGTGCCAGCAGCTTATGGACTACCGGCGGGGAGCTGTTTTTT.

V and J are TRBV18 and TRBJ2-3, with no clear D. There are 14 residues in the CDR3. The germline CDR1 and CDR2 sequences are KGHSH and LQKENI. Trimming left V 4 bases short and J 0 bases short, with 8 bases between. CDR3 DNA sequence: TGTGCCAGCTCACTGTCCCCTAGCACAGATACGCAGTATTTT. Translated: CASSLSPSTDTQYF.

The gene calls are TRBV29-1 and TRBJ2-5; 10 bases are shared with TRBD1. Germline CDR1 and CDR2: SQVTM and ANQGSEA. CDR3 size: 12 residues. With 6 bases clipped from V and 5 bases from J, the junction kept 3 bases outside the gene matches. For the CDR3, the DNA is TGCAGCGTGTCGGACAGGGGGGAGACCCAGTACTTC. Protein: CSVSDRGETQYF.

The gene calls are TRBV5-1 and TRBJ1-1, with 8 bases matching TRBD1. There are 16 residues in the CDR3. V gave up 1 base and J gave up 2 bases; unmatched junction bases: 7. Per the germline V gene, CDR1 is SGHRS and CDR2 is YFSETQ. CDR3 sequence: CASSLWGTGINTEAFF. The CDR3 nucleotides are TGCGCCAGCAGCTTGTGGGGGACAGGTATTAACACTGAAGCTTTCTTT.

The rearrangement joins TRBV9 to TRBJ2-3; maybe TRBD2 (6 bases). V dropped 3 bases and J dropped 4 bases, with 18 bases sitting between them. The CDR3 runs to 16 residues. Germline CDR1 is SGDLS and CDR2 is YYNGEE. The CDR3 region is CASSDAGPLFADTQYF. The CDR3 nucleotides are TGTGCCAGCAGCGATGCGGGACCCCTTTTCGCAGATACGCAGTATTTT.

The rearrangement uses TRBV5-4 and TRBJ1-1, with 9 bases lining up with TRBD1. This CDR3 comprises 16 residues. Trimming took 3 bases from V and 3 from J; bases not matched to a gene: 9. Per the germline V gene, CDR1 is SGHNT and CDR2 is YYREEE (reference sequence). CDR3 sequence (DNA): TGTGCCAGCAGCTCCGGGACAGGGAAAGGGTACACTGAAGCTTTCTTT. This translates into CASSSGTGKGYTEAFF. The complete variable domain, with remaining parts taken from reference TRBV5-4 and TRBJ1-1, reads ETGVTQSPTHLIKTRGQQVTLRCSSQSGHNTVSWYQQALGQGPQFIFQYYREEENGRGNFPPRFSGLQFPNYSSELNVNALELDDSALYLCASSSGTGKGYTEAFFGQGTRLTVV.

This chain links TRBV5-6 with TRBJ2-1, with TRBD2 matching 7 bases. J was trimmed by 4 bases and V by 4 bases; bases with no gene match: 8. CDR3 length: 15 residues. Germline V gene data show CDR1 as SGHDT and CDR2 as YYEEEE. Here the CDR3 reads CASSLGLDLYNEQFF. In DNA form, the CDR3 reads TGTGCCAGCAGCCTAGGACTAGACTTATACAATGAGCAGTTCTTC.

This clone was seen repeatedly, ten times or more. CDR3 nucleotides: TGCGCCAGCAGTGAGTTCCCGGCAGGGGGCGGTGGGTCACCCCTCCACTTT. This translates into CASSEFPAGGGGSPLHF. This sequence joins TRBV10-2 and TRBJ1-6; 8 positions agree with TRBD1. In germline, CDR1 is WSHSY, CDR2 SAAADI. V trimming: 1 base; J trimming: 10 bases; junction bases outside the gene matches: 12. The CDR3 contains 17 residues.

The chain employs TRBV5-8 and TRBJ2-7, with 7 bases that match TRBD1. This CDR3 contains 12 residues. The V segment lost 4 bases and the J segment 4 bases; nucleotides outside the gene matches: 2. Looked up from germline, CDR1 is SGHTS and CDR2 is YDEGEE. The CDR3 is CASSPTGYEQYF. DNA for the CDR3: TGTGCCAGCAGCCCGACAGGGTACGAGCAGTACTTC. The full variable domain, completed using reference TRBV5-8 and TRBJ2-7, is EAGVTQSPTHLIKTRGQQATLRCSPISGHTSVYWYQQALGLGLQFLLWYDEGEERNRGNFPPRFSGRQFPNYSSELNVNALELEDSALYLCASSPTGYEQYFGPGTRLTVT.